This T cell receptor (beta chain) stems from a study of blood T cell repertoires in COVID-19. The wider study: Acute and convalescent COVID-19 samples came from the United States, Italy and Spain. Nucleic acid was either cDNA or gDNA, and it came from T cells, B-cell-depleted T cells, or PBMCs.

TCRdb's copy holds only in-frame clones and misses some; the assay was immunoSEQ multiplex PCR. This table has some 200,000 clones, approximately 80% appearing once. The study recruited people aged roughly 18 to 100 years across 24 US areas. Symptom resolution, clearance, or two negative PCRs marked the recovered donors of Cohort 3. In germline, CDR1 is WNHNN, CDR2 SYGVQD (reference sequence). CDR3 size: 15 residues. The V and J genes are TRBV10-1 and TRBJ1-5; TRBD1 agrees at 7 bases. The clonotype was recovered from a man aged 35-49 years who had recovered from COVID-19. The material sequenced was PBMCs or T cells enriched from blood (not recorded which). CDR3 DNA: TGCTCTAACCCAAGTAGGGGGCAAAGCAATCAGCCCCAGCATTTT. Translation gives CSNPSRGQSNQPQHF.